This is a list of T cell receptor beta chains from one sample in a study of CD8+ T cells in alopecia areata. Data came from immunoSEQ multiplex PCR; TCRdb stores just in-frame clones and leaves some out. This table holds 250,000 to 300,000 clones, roughly 64% found once. The source was CD4+ T cells sorted from blood, collected at week 24, from a patient treated with tofacitinib. These receptors were collected from a human donor with alopecia areata. Both conserved end residues are part of each CDR3. Each record gives: J gene, V gene, D gene, clone size, CDR3 protein, CDR3 DNA. The D gene is left open where the match is weak. Some rows mark clone size as missing; the rest say once, few, many or name a class of expanded clone.

j_call: TRBJ2-5; v_call: TRBV11-2; d_call: -; clone_size: few; cdr3_aa: CASSSIRGAPVETQYF; cdr3_nt: TGTGCCAGCAGCTCCATCCGGGGGGCCCCGGTAGAGACCCAGTACTTC
j_call: TRBJ2-7; v_call: TRBV29-1; d_call: -; clone_size: -; cdr3_aa: CSVQGGVSGYEQYF; cdr3_nt: TGCAGCGTTCAGGGGGGTGTATCTGGCTACGAGCAGTACTTC
j_call: TRBJ2-7; v_call: TRBV29-1; d_call: TRBD1; clone_size: -; cdr3_aa: CSVGLPPGQDYEQYF; cdr3_nt: TGCAGCGTTGGTCTACCACCGGGACAGGACTACGAGCAGTACTTC
j_call: TRBJ1-2; v_call: TRBV27; d_call: TRBD1; clone_size: -; cdr3_aa: CASSLNRGGYGYTF; cdr3_nt: TGTGCCAGCAGTTTAAACAGGGGAGGCTATGGCTACACCTTC
j_call: TRBJ2-3; v_call: TRBV11-1; d_call: -; clone_size: -; cdr3_aa: CASSLIQADTQYF; cdr3_nt: TGTGCCAGCAGCCTTATCCAAGCCGATACGCAGTATTTT
j_call: TRBJ2-1; v_call: TRBV30; d_call: -; clone_size: -; cdr3_aa: CAWSVTGGRGRYNEQFF; cdr3_nt: TGTGCCTGGAGTGTAACAGGGGGCCGCGGGAGGTACAATGAGCAGTTCTTC
j_call: TRBJ2-5; v_call: TRBV30; d_call: -; clone_size: -; cdr3_aa: CAWRLIETQYF; cdr3_nt: TGTGCCTGGAGGCTGATAGAGACCCAGTACTTC
j_call: TRBJ2-7; v_call: TRBV10-3; d_call: TRBD2; clone_size: few; cdr3_aa: CAIRTATSGEAYEQYF; cdr3_nt: TGTGCCATCAGGACCGCCACTAGCGGAGAGGCCTACGAGCAGTACTTC
j_call: TRBJ2-5; v_call: TRBV10-3; d_call: -; clone_size: -; cdr3_aa: CAISEGGTQETQYF; cdr3_nt: TGTGCCATCAGTGAGGGGGGCACTCAAGAGACCCAGTACTTC
j_call: TRBJ2-5; v_call: TRBV27; d_call: TRBD2; clone_size: -; cdr3_aa: CASSFTSGVVQTQYF; cdr3_nt: TGTGCCAGCAGTTTTACTAGCGGGGTTGTACAGACCCAGTACTTC
j_call: TRBJ2-7; v_call: TRBV7-9; d_call: -; clone_size: -; cdr3_aa: CASSLGTADPMEYF; cdr3_nt: TGTGCCAGCAGCCTCGGAACAGCCGACCCAATGGAGTACTTC
j_call: TRBJ1-2; v_call: TRBV28; d_call: -; clone_size: once; cdr3_aa: CASSLTLTGPYGYTF; cdr3_nt: TGTGCCAGCAGTTTAACCCTGACAGGCCCCTATGGCTACACCTTC
j_call: TRBJ2-1; v_call: TRBV19; d_call: TRBD1; clone_size: -; cdr3_aa: CASSIAGGPYNEQFF; cdr3_nt: TGTGCCAGTAGTATAGCAGGGGGCCCCTACAATGAGCAGTTCTTC
j_call: TRBJ1-4; v_call: TRBV29-1; d_call: -; clone_size: -; cdr3_aa: CSVEVRANEKLFF; cdr3_nt: TGCAGCGTTGAAGTCAGGGCTAATGAAAAACTGTTTTTT
j_call: TRBJ1-6; v_call: TRBV25-1; d_call: TRBD1; clone_size: -; cdr3_aa: CASSGQGTSPLHF; cdr3_nt: TGTGCCAGTTCGGGACAGGGGACTTCACCCCTCCACTTT
j_call: TRBJ2-1; v_call: TRBV30; d_call: -; clone_size: -; cdr3_aa: CAWSVGPHNEQFF; cdr3_nt: TGTGCCTGGAGTGTAGGGCCTCACAATGAGCAGTTCTTC
j_call: TRBJ2-1; v_call: TRBV6-1; d_call: -; clone_size: -; cdr3_aa: CATGRGSGEQFF; cdr3_nt: TGTGCCACTGGTAGGGGGAGTGGTGAGCAGTTCTTC
j_call: TRBJ2-2; v_call: TRBV2; d_call: -; clone_size: -; cdr3_aa: CASRARATGELFF; cdr3_nt: TGTGCCAGCAGGGCCAGGGCCACCGGGGAGCTGTTTTTT
j_call: TRBJ2-5; v_call: TRBV7-9; d_call: -; clone_size: -; cdr3_aa: CASSLSLGALETQYF; cdr3_nt: TGTGCCAGCAGCTTATCTCTGGGGGCATTAGAGACCCAGTACTTC
j_call: TRBJ1-4; v_call: TRBV29-1; d_call: TRBD1; clone_size: few; cdr3_aa: CSGTGSNEKLFF; cdr3_nt: TGCAGCGGGACAGGGTCTAATGAAAAACTGTTTTTT
j_call: TRBJ2-1; v_call: TRBV29-1; d_call: -; clone_size: -; cdr3_aa: CSVLGGSYNEQFF; cdr3_nt: TGCAGCGTGCTAGGGGGTTCCTACAATGAGCAGTTCTTC
j_call: TRBJ2-1; v_call: TRBV4-2; d_call: -; clone_size: once; cdr3_aa: CASSHQGASEQQFF; cdr3_nt: TGTGCCAGCAGCCATCAAGGTGCTAGCGAGCAGCAGTTCTTC
j_call: TRBJ1-2; v_call: TRBV4-3; d_call: -; clone_size: few; cdr3_aa: CASSQEGHYGYTF; cdr3_nt: TGCGCCAGCAGCCAAGAAGGGCACTATGGCTACACCTTC
j_call: TRBJ1-4; v_call: TRBV30; d_call: -; clone_size: -; cdr3_aa: CAWSDLYGEKLFF; cdr3_nt: TGTGCCTGGAGTGATTTGTACGGGGAAAAACTGTTTTTT
j_call: TRBJ2-7; v_call: TRBV29-1; d_call: -; clone_size: few; cdr3_aa: CSVEDRNDEQYF; cdr3_nt: TGCAGCGTTGAAGATAGGAACGACGAGCAGTACTTC
j_call: TRBJ2-7; v_call: TRBV18; d_call: -; clone_size: -; cdr3_aa: CASSPGYEQYF; cdr3_nt: TGTGCCAGCTCCCCGGGCTACGAGCAGTACTTC
j_call: TRBJ2-1; v_call: TRBV15; d_call: TRBD1; clone_size: -; cdr3_aa: CATSSLPPGQGANEQFF; cdr3_nt: TGTGCCACCAGCAGCCTGCCCCCGGGACAGGGGGCCAATGAGCAGTTCTTC
j_call: TRBJ2-7; v_call: TRBV6-5; d_call: TRBD1; clone_size: -; cdr3_aa: CASSPDRAHEQYF; cdr3_nt: TGTGCCAGCAGTCCTGACAGGGCTCACGAGCAGTACTTC
j_call: TRBJ1-4; v_call: TRBV14; d_call: -; clone_size: few; cdr3_aa: CASSQQGGSYEKLFF; cdr3_nt: TGTGCCAGCAGCCAACAGGGAGGGTCATACGAAAAACTGTTTTTT
j_call: TRBJ2-5; v_call: TRBV7-7; d_call: TRBD1; clone_size: -; cdr3_aa: CASSARTGLRETQYF; cdr3_nt: TGTGCTAGCAGCGCCAGGACAGGGCTGCGGGAGACCCAGTACTTC
j_call: TRBJ2-7; v_call: TRBV7-9; d_call: -; clone_size: -; cdr3_aa: CVITRSPSYEQYF; cdr3_nt: TGTGTCATTACCCGTAGTCCCTCCTACGAGCAGTACTTC
j_call: TRBJ1-6; v_call: TRBV4-2; d_call: -; clone_size: -; cdr3_aa: CASSQRARQGDSPLHF; cdr3_nt: TGTGCCAGCAGCCAGAGGGCAAGGCAGGGTGATTCACCCCTCCACTTT
j_call: TRBJ2-7; v_call: TRBV29-1; d_call: TRBD2; clone_size: -; cdr3_aa: CSVEDSGGDEQYF; cdr3_nt: TGCAGCGTTGAAGACTCGGGAGGCGACGAGCAGTACTTC
j_call: TRBJ1-2; v_call: TRBV30; d_call: -; clone_size: -; cdr3_aa: CAWGRFGEGGYTF; cdr3_nt: TGTGCCTGGGGCCGGTTCGGAGAGGGTGGCTACACCTTC
j_call: TRBJ2-1; v_call: TRBV7-9; d_call: -; clone_size: -; cdr3_aa: CASGWMSGRGNEQFF; cdr3_nt: TGTGCCAGCGGTTGGATGTCCGGGCGGGGCAATGAGCAGTTCTTC
j_call: TRBJ1-2; v_call: TRBV15; d_call: TRBD1; clone_size: -; cdr3_aa: CATSAETGNYGYTF; cdr3_nt: TGTGCCACCAGCGCCGAGACAGGGAACTATGGCTACACCTTC
j_call: TRBJ2-5; v_call: TRBV29-1; d_call: -; clone_size: few; cdr3_aa: CSAQGMGGLQETQYF; cdr3_nt: TGCAGCGCCCAGGGTATGGGAGGACTCCAAGAGACCCAGTACTTC
j_call: TRBJ2-1; v_call: TRBV5-6; d_call: TRBD2; clone_size: -; cdr3_aa: CASRRDLAGVGFF; cdr3_nt: TGTGCCAGCAGGAGGGATTTAGCGGGCGTGGGGTTCTTC
j_call: TRBJ1-1; v_call: TRBV5-1; d_call: -; clone_size: once; cdr3_aa: CASSPGWRRTEAFF; cdr3_nt: TGCGCCAGCAGCCCCGGGTGGAGAAGGACTGAAGCTTTCTTT
j_call: TRBJ2-1; v_call: TRBV10-3; d_call: TRBD1; clone_size: few; cdr3_aa: CAIRGQAYNEQFF; cdr3_nt: TGTGCCATCAGGGGACAGGCATACAATGAGCAGTTCTTC
j_call: TRBJ2-1; v_call: TRBV30; d_call: -; clone_size: -; cdr3_aa: CAWSVKGLATYNEQFF; cdr3_nt: TGTGCCTGGAGTGTAAAGGGTCTAGCGACCTACAATGAGCAGTTCTTC
j_call: TRBJ1-1; v_call: TRBV29-1; d_call: -; clone_size: -; cdr3_aa: CSVRGTNTEAFF; cdr3_nt: TGCAGCGTTCGGGGAACGAACACTGAAGCTTTCTTT
j_call: TRBJ2-7; v_call: TRBV11-1; d_call: -; clone_size: -; cdr3_aa: CASSLGRTYEQYF; cdr3_nt: TGTGCCAGCAGCTTGGGGAGGACTTACGAGCAGTACTTC
j_call: TRBJ1-2; v_call: TRBV9; d_call: -; clone_size: few; cdr3_aa: CATTRGYTF; cdr3_nt: TGTGCCACTACGAGGGGCTACACCTTC
j_call: TRBJ2-3; v_call: TRBV6-1; d_call: -; clone_size: -; cdr3_aa: CASTFFTDTQYF; cdr3_nt: TGTGCCAGCACGTTCTTCACAGATACGCAGTATTTT
j_call: TRBJ2-1; v_call: TRBV6-1; d_call: -; clone_size: -; cdr3_aa: CASSRDPSSYNEQFF; cdr3_nt: TGTGCCAGCAGTAGAGACCCGAGCTCCTACAATGAGCAGTTCTTC
j_call: TRBJ1-2; v_call: TRBV5-1; d_call: -; clone_size: once; cdr3_aa: CASSLEYGAYGHGYTF; cdr3_nt: TGCGCCAGCAGCTTGGAGTACGGGGCTTATGGACATGGCTACACCTTC
j_call: TRBJ2-7; v_call: TRBV30; d_call: -; clone_size: -; cdr3_aa: CAWRTVGGGEQYF; cdr3_nt: TGTGCCTGGAGGACAGTGGGTGGTGGCGAGCAGTACTTC
j_call: TRBJ1-2; v_call: TRBV29-1; d_call: -; clone_size: -; cdr3_aa: CSVALAPGVEAYGYTF; cdr3_nt: TGCAGCGTTGCGTTAGCCCCAGGGGTAGAAGCCTATGGCTACACCTTC
j_call: TRBJ2-4; v_call: TRBV4-1; d_call: TRBD1; clone_size: -; cdr3_aa: CASSLRPGTGGNIQYF; cdr3_nt: TGCGCCAGCAGCCTACGACCCGGGACAGGGGGGAACATTCAGTACTTC
j_call: TRBJ2-7; v_call: TRBV30; d_call: -; clone_size: -; cdr3_aa: CAWSVKGPVRAYF; cdr3_nt: TGTGCCTGGAGTGTCAAGGGACCAGTCCGTGCGTACTTC
j_call: TRBJ2-1; v_call: TRBV6-1; d_call: TRBD2; clone_size: -; cdr3_aa: CASSYSGGAFEQFF; cdr3_nt: TGTGCCAGCAGCTATAGCGGGGGGGCCTTTGAGCAGTTCTTC